These 3 T cell receptor beta chains came from one sample sequenced in a study of blood T cell repertoires in COVID-19. The repertoire was sequenced with immunoSEQ multiplex PCR; TCRdb's copy has only in-frame clones and lacks some. Among about 360,000 clones listed, 86% were seen once. The specimen sequenced was peripheral blood. The source is a woman aged 60-70 years with COVID-19, enrolled during active disease.

This chain links TRBV10-2 with TRBJ1-6; 8 nucleotides match TRBD1. Germline V gene sequence: CDR1 WSHSY, CDR2 SAAADI. With V trimmed by 2 bases and J by 10 bases, 7 bases remained unmatched. The CDR3 has 15 residues. The CDR3 DNA reads as TGCGCCAGCAGTGAGGCCAGGGGGCTAGGATCACCCCTCCACTTT. Amino acids: CASSEARGLGSPLHF.

The J gene is TRBJ1-2, the V gene TRBV9; TRBD1 agrees at 9 bases. The CDR3 has 15 residues. Germline lookup yields CDR1 SGDLS and CDR2 YYNGEE. Trimming at V came to 3 bases and at J to 5 bases, leaving 8 bases not matched to a gene. The CDR3 protein is CASSARTGENYGYTF. The CDR3 DNA sequence: TGTGCCAGCAGCGCCCGGACAGGGGAGAATTATGGCTACACCTTC.

The J gene is TRBJ2-2, the V gene TRBV5-8; TRBD2 matches 9 bases. V lost 4 bases to trimming and J lost 2 bases; unmatched junction nucleotides: 12. Germline CDR1 and CDR2: SGHTS and YDEGEE. The CDR3 runs 18 residues. CDR3 sequence: CASSPRPGRGGNTGELFF. The CDR3 nucleotides read TGTGCCAGCAGCCCACGCCCTGGGCGGGGGGGCAACACCGGGGAGCTGTTTTTT.